One sample yielded the 7 T cell receptor beta chains listed below, sequenced in a study of cytomegalovirus exposure and HLA in healthy donors. 60 Vbeta and 13 Jbeta primers were used in PCR. Data came from immunoSEQ multiplex PCR; TCRdb stores just in-frame clones and leaves some out. This sample carries over 60,000 clones, roughly four fifths of them seen once, and the ten largest clones take 7% to 9.5%. The sequencing input was PBMCs. Receptors were obtained from a woman aged 25 to 39 in good health and CMV-seropositive.

The rearrangement uses TRBV30 and TRBJ2-5; 8 bases map to TRBD2. The CDR3 is made up of 13 amino acids. In germline, CDR1 is GTSNPN, CDR2 SVGIG (reference sequence). Trimming took 1 base from V and 5 from J; bases not matched to a gene: 3. CDR3 coding DNA: TGTGCCTGGAGTGCGGGACTAGAGGAGACCCAGTACTTC. Translating gives CAWSAGLEETQYF. Complete variable domain (other parts from reference TRBV30 and TRBJ2-5): SQTIHQWPATLVQPVGSPLSLECTVEGTSNPNLYWYRQAAGRGLQLLFYSVGIGQISSEVPQNLSASRPQDRQFILSSKKLLLSDSGFYLCAWSAGLEETQYFGPGTRLLVL.

This chain connects TRBV18 to TRBJ2-7; 8 nucleotides line up with TRBD2. Germline lookup yields CDR1 KGHSH and CDR2 LQKENI. The CDR3 consists of 14 residues. V gave up 3 bases and J gave up 3 bases; unmatched junction bases: 4. The CDR3 DNA sequence: TGTGCCAGCTCACCCTCTACTAGCGGCTACGAGCAGTACTTC. Amino acid sequence: CASSPSTSGYEQYF.

The genes are TRBV28 and TRBJ2-2, with 8 bases lining up with TRBD1. There are 16 residues in the CDR3. V trimming: 1 base; J trimming: 9 bases; junction bases outside the gene matches: 10. Germline CDR1 reads MDHEN; CDR2 reads SYDVKM. The CDR3: CASSLSFGQGLRELFF. The CDR3 DNA sequence: TGTGCCAGCAGTTTATCCTTCGGACAGGGTTTACGGGAGCTGTTTTTT.

The chain combines TRBV20-1 with TRBJ1-2; TRBD1 might be the D (5 bases). Trimming shortened V by 4 bases and J by 8 bases, and 11 bases separated the two germline ends. The CDR3 contains 11 residues. The germline gives CDR1 DFQATT, CDR2 SNEGSKA (reference sequence). The CDR3 DNA reads TGCAGTGCTAAGGGGTTCCAGGGCTACACCTTC. Translated: CSAKGFQGYTF.

The V call is TRBV18, the J call TRBJ2-1; D may be TRBD1 (6 bases). Trimming removed 2 bases at V and 7 bases at J, with 15 bases between. The CDR3 is 15 residues long. Germline V lookup: CDR1 KGHSH, CDR2 LQKENI. CDR3 sequence: CASSPSLQGKNEQFF. The CDR3 coding sequence is TGTGCCAGCTCACCATCTCTACAGGGAAAAAATGAGCAGTTCTTC.

V and J are TRBV7-9 and TRBJ1-1, with D unresolved. Per the germline V gene, CDR1 is SEHNR and CDR2 is FQNEAQ (reference sequence). V lost 2 bases and J lost 7, with 8 bases in between. The CDR3 spans 12 residues. CDR3 amino acids: CASSLLGGEAFF. The CDR3 nucleotides are TGTGCCAGCAGCTTACTGGGAGGTGAAGCTTTCTTT.

The J gene is TRBJ2-1, the V gene TRBV28; 10 bases agree with TRBD1. CDR1 MDHEN and CDR2 SYDVKM come from the germline V gene. This CDR3 has 15 amino acids. The V segment lost 2 bases and the J segment 6 bases; nucleotides outside the gene matches: 4. Here the CDR3 DNA reads TGTGCCAGCAGTTTAACCGGGACAGGGGCCAATGAGCAGTTCTTC. Its translation: CASSLTGTGANEQFF.